This T cell receptor (beta chain) emerged from a study of control samples from healthy donors and cancer patients. The assay was immunoSEQ multiplex PCR, and TCRdb's table has in-frame clones only and misses some. The sample shows some 250,000 clones, almost 85% of them seen only once. The germline V gene has CDR1 MNHNS and CDR2 SASEGT. The CDR3 sequence is 15 residues long. Trimming took off 1 base at V and 5 bases at J, with 13 bases between the two ends. The chain is built from TRBV6-1 and TRBJ2-3; D perhaps matches TRBD2 (6 bases). Sequencing was performed on PBMCs. This TCR derives from a woman aged 55-70 years with lung cancer. CDR3 protein: CASSEVPGVGDTQYF. The CDR3 DNA is TGTGCCAGCAGTGAAGTGCCGGGGGTGGGAGATACGCAGTATTTT.